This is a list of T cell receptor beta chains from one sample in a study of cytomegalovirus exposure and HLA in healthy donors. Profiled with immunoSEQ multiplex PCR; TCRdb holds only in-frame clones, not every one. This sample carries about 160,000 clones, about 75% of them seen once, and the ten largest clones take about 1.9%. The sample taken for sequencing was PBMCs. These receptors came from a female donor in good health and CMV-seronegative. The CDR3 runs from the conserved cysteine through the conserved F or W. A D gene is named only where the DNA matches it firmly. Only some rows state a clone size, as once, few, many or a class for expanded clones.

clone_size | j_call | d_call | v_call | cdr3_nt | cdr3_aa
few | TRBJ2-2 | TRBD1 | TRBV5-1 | TGCGCCAGCGCTACAGGGGGCCGCACCGGGGAGCTGTTTTTT | CASATGGRTGELFF
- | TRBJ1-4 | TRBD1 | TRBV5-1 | TGCGCCAGCAGCTTGGCCCCGGGACAGATTAATGAAAAACTGTTTTTT | CASSLAPGQINEKLFF
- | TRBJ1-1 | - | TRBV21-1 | TGTGCCAGCAGCAAATGGACAGGCGAGGCCACTGAAGCTTTCTTT | CASSKWTGEATEAFF
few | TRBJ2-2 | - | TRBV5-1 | TGCGCCAGCTCAGGGCCGGTAAGCACCGGGGAGCTGTTTTTT | CASSGPVSTGELFF
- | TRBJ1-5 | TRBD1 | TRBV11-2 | TGTGCCAGCAGCTTGGGGACAGTCGATCAGCCCCAGCATTTT | CASSLGTVDQPQHF
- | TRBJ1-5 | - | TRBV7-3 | TGTGCCAGCAGCTCGGTCTATAGCAATCAGCCCCAGCATTTT | CASSSVYSNQPQHF
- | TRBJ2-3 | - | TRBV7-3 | TGTGCCAGCAGCCCCCAACCAAGGGGTTTTGGCACAGATACGCAGTATTTT | CASSPQPRGFGTDTQYF
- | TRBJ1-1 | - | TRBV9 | TGTGCCAGCAGCCCCACAGGGTTCATGAACACTGAAGCTTTCTTT | CASSPTGFMNTEAFF
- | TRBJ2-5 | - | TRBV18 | TGTGCCAGCTCACGGATTGGCGGAGAGGGAGAGACCCAGTACTTC | CASSRIGGEGETQYF
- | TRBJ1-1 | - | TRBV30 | TGTGCCTGGAGTGAGGAGGCGACCACTGAAGCTTTCTTT | CAWSEEATTEAFF
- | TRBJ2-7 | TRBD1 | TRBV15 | TGTGCCACCAGCACTAGAAGGGGGCTCTACGAGCAGTACTTC | CATSTRRGLYEQYF
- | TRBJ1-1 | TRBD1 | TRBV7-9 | TGTGCCAGCAGCCTGGGACAGGGGGCCGCGAACACTGAAGCTTTCTTT | CASSLGQGAANTEAFF
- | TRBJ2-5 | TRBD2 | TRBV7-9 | TGTGCCAGCAGCCTACCCGCTAGCGGGAGGATTGGGGAGACCCAGTACTTC | CASSLPASGRIGETQYF
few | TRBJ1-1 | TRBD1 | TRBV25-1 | TGTGCCAGCAGTGCCTACAGGGGGGACACTGAAGCTTTCTTT | CASSAYRGDTEAFF
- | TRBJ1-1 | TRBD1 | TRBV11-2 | TGTGCCAGCAGCTTCGGACAGGTCACTGAAGCTTTCTTT | CASSFGQVTEAFF
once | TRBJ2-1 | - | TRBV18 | TGTGCCAGCTCACCTGCCGGGACAGGAGGAGCGGGAGGCTACAATGAGCAGTTCTTC | CASSPAGTGGAGGYNEQFF
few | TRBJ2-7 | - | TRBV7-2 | TGTGCCAGCAGCCCCCGACTAGTTTACGAGCAGTACTTC | CASSPRLVYEQYF
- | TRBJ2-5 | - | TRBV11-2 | TGTGCCAGCAGCTTATCGGGGGGCCCAGAGACCCAGTACTTC | CASSLSGGPETQYF
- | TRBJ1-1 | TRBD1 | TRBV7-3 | TGTGCCAGCAGCTTAACCTGGACAGGGGTGAACACTGAAGCTTTCTTT | CASSLTWTGVNTEAFF
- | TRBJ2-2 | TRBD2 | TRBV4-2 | TGTGCCAGCAGCCTCCCCCCTAGCGGGAACACCGGGGAGCTGTTTTTT | CASSLPPSGNTGELFF
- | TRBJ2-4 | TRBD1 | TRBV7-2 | TGTGCCAGCAGCAGAGACAGGGGGGAGGGTAACATTCAGTACTTC | CASSRDRGEGNIQYF
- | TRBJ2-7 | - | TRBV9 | TGTGCCAGCAGCGTAGGAGCGGGGACATACTACGAGCAGTACTTC | CASSVGAGTYYEQYF
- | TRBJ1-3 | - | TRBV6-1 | TGTGCCAGCAGTGTAGGCCAGGTTGGAAACACCATATATTTT | CASSVGQVGNTIYF
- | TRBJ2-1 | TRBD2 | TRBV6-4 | TGTGCCAGGCCACTAGCGGAGAATTACAATGAGCAGTTCTTC | CARPLAENYNEQFF
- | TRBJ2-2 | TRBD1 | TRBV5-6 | TGTGCCAGCAGCCAGGGGGCCGCGAACACCGGGGAGCTGTTTTTT | CASSQGAANTGELFF
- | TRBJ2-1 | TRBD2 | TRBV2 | TGTGCCAGCAAGGAGCGGGATTACAATGAGCAGTTCTTC | CASKERDYNEQFF
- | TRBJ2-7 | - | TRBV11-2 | TGTGCCAGCAGCTTAACGGGGGGCGCCTACGAGCAGTACTTC | CASSLTGGAYEQYF
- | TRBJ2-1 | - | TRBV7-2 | TGTGCCAGCAGCCTAGACAGCAATGAGCAGTTCTTC | CASSLDSNEQFF
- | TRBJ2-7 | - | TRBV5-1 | TGCGCCAGCAGCTTGGTGGGAGTTCTTTCCTACGAGCAGTACTTC | CASSLVGVLSYEQYF